This is a list of T cell receptor beta chains from one sample in a study of human T cells and chemical hapten exposure. TCRdb analysed the RACE reads with MiXCR anew, one entry per CDR3 protein. The sample carries about 82,000 distinct CDR3 sequences, approximately 13% recorded once. This specimen was whole blood, taken in connection with sensitization to the hapten diphenylcyclopropenone (DPC). The receptors derive from a woman aged 45-60 years with alopecia areata. Some clones in this sample may be carry-over from other donors' samples. Both conserved end residues are part of each CDR3. The D gene is left open where the match is weak. The size entry is marked missing in some rows and otherwise reads once, few, many or a size class.

d_call: TRBD2; v_call: TRBV5-1; clone_size: .; j_call: TRBJ2-1; cdr3_aa: CASSPGTSREQFF; cdr3_nt: TGCGCCAGCAGTCCCGGGACTAGCCGTGAGCAGTTCTTC
d_call: TRBD1; v_call: TRBV5-1; clone_size: few; j_call: TRBJ2-1; cdr3_aa: CASSLGQGGYNEQFF; cdr3_nt: TGCGCCAGCAGCTTAGGACAGGGGGGCTACAATGAGCAGTTCTTC
d_call: .; v_call: TRBV6-2/TRBV6-3; clone_size: many; j_call: TRBJ2-3; cdr3_aa: CASSPGASETSTDTQYF; cdr3_nt: TGTGCCAGCAGCCCGGGAGCGTCAGAAACAAGCACAGATACGCAGTATTTT
d_call: .; v_call: TRBV11-2; clone_size: many; j_call: TRBJ2-7; cdr3_aa: CASSTRDKSSYEQYF; cdr3_nt: TGTGCCAGCAGCACCCGGGACAAATCCTCCTACGAGCAGTACTTC
d_call: TRBD2; v_call: TRBV9; clone_size: many; j_call: TRBJ2-1; cdr3_aa: CASSVGTSVSYNEQFF; cdr3_nt: TGTGCCAGCAGCGTTGGGACTAGCGTATCCTACAATGAGCAGTTCTTC
d_call: .; v_call: TRBV29-1; clone_size: many; j_call: TRBJ1-1; cdr3_aa: CSVGIMAEAFF; cdr3_nt: TGCAGCGTTGGAATCATGGCTGAAGCTTTCTTT
d_call: TRBD1; v_call: TRBV27; clone_size: .; j_call: TRBJ1-1; cdr3_aa: CASRTGLNTEAFF; cdr3_nt: TGTGCCAGTCGGACAGGGCTGAACACTGAAGCTTTCTTT
d_call: TRBD1; v_call: TRBV5-1; clone_size: many; j_call: TRBJ1-1; cdr3_aa: CASSSGTGLNTEAFF; cdr3_nt: TGCGCCAGCAGCTCAGGGACAGGCTTGAACACTGAAGCTTTCTTT
d_call: TRBD1; v_call: TRBV6-2/TRBV6-3; clone_size: many; j_call: TRBJ1-5; cdr3_aa: CASSRDRFENQPQHF; cdr3_nt: TGTGCCAGCAGTCGGGACAGGTTCGAAAATCAGCCCCAGCATTTT
d_call: .; v_call: TRBV20-1; clone_size: many; j_call: TRBJ1-2; cdr3_aa: CSASRGNYGYTF; cdr3_nt: TGCAGTGCTAGCAGGGGTAACTATGGCTACACCTTC
d_call: .; v_call: TRBV29-1; clone_size: many; j_call: TRBJ1-1; cdr3_aa: CSVGQSEAFF; cdr3_nt: TGCAGCGTTGGACAGTCTGAAGCTTTCTTT
d_call: .; v_call: TRBV7-9; clone_size: few; j_call: TRBJ1-1; cdr3_aa: CASTARAEAFF; cdr3_nt: TGTGCCAGCACCGCAAGGGCCGAGGCTTTCTTT
d_call: .; v_call: TRBV20-1; clone_size: few; j_call: TRBJ1-1; cdr3_aa: CSARTANPMNTEAFF; cdr3_nt: TGCAGTGCTAGGACAGCGAATCCTATGAACACTGAAGCTTTCTTT
d_call: TRBD2; v_call: TRBV10-2; clone_size: many; j_call: TRBJ2-1; cdr3_aa: CASSAQREWRNEQFF; cdr3_nt: TGCGCCAGCAGTGCACAGCGGGAATGGCGCAATGAGCAGTTCTTC
d_call: TRBD2; v_call: TRBV4-2; clone_size: many; j_call: TRBJ2-1; cdr3_aa: CASSPTRTGGREDEQFF; cdr3_nt: TGTGCCAGCAGCCCGACCCGGACCGGAGGCCGGGAGGATGAGCAGTTCTTC
d_call: .; v_call: TRBV5-1; clone_size: .; j_call: TRBJ2-7; cdr3_aa: CASGASYEQYF; cdr3_nt: TGCGCCAGCGGGGCCTCCTACGAGCAGTACTTC
d_call: .; v_call: TRBV6-6; clone_size: .; j_call: TRBJ1-1; cdr3_aa: CASRGKNRVTEAFF; cdr3_nt: TGTGCCAGCAGGGGTAAGAACAGAGTCACTGAAGCTTTCTTT
d_call: .; v_call: TRBV11-2; clone_size: few; j_call: TRBJ2-3; cdr3_aa: CASRRRTDTQYF; cdr3_nt: TGTGCCAGCAGACGAAGAACAGATACGCAGTATTTT
d_call: .; v_call: TRBV28; clone_size: .; j_call: TRBJ2-7; cdr3_aa: CAAKGSYEQYF; cdr3_nt: TGTGCCGCCAAGGGGTCCTACGAGCAGTACTTC
d_call: .; v_call: TRBV29-1; clone_size: many; j_call: TRBJ1-4; cdr3_aa: CSVEDLQSDELFF; cdr3_nt: TGCAGCGTTGAAGATCTTCAGTCAGATGAACTGTTTTTT
d_call: .; v_call: TRBV12-3/TRBV12-4; clone_size: .; j_call: TRBJ1-3; cdr3_aa: CASSSRTKGNTIYF; cdr3_nt: TGTGCCAGCAGTTCGAGGACAAAGGGAAACACCATATATTTT
d_call: .; v_call: TRBV3-1; clone_size: .; j_call: TRBJ2-3; cdr3_aa: CASSQTTSTDTQYF; cdr3_nt: TGTGCCAGCAGCCAAACGACAAGCACAGATACGCAGTATTTT
d_call: .; v_call: TRBV14; clone_size: few; j_call: TRBJ2-7; cdr3_aa: CASSQKVSYEQYF; cdr3_nt: TGTGCCAGCAGCCAGAAGGTGTCCTACGAGCAGTACTTC
d_call: .; v_call: TRBV18; clone_size: many; j_call: TRBJ2-7; cdr3_aa: CASSPQPDPYEQYF; cdr3_nt: TGTGCCAGCTCACCACAACCAGACCCCTACGAGCAGTACTTC
d_call: .; v_call: TRBV10-3; clone_size: few; j_call: TRBJ1-1; cdr3_aa: CAIKEGDTEAFF; cdr3_nt: TGTGCCATCAAAGAAGGGGACACTGAAGCTTTCTTT
d_call: TRBD1; v_call: TRBV20-1; clone_size: few; j_call: TRBJ1-1; cdr3_aa: CSARTGGVFWDTEAFF; cdr3_nt: TGCAGTGCCCGGACAGGGGGCGTTTTTTGGGACACTGAAGCTTTCTTT
d_call: .; v_call: TRBV14; clone_size: .; j_call: TRBJ2-1; cdr3_aa: CASSQIRMSHNEQFF; cdr3_nt: TGTGCCAGCAGCCAAATCAGGATGTCCCACAATGAGCAGTTCTTC
d_call: .; v_call: TRBV3-1; clone_size: few; j_call: TRBJ2-2; cdr3_aa: CASSQLTQLQTGELFF; cdr3_nt: TGTGCCAGCAGCCAACTAACTCAACTACAAACCGGGGAGCTGTTTTTT
d_call: .; v_call: TRBV20-1; clone_size: .; j_call: TRBJ2-7; cdr3_aa: CSATADLYEQYF; cdr3_nt: TGCAGTGCTACAGCCGACCTCTACGAGCAGTACTTC
d_call: TRBD2; v_call: TRBV30; clone_size: many; j_call: TRBJ2-7; cdr3_aa: CAWSVPPALAGVSYSYEQYF; cdr3_nt: TGTGCCTGGAGTGTTCCTCCCGCCCTAGCGGGAGTTTCTTATTCCTACGAGCAGTACTTC
d_call: TRBD1; v_call: TRBV29-1; clone_size: .; j_call: TRBJ1-1; cdr3_aa: CSGRTGGSEAFF; cdr3_nt: TGCAGCGGGAGGACAGGGGGCTCTGAAGCTTTCTTT
d_call: .; v_call: TRBV21-1; clone_size: .; j_call: TRBJ1-1; cdr3_aa: CASSRQKAFF; cdr3_nt: TGTGCCAGCAGTCGACAGAAGGCTTTCTTT